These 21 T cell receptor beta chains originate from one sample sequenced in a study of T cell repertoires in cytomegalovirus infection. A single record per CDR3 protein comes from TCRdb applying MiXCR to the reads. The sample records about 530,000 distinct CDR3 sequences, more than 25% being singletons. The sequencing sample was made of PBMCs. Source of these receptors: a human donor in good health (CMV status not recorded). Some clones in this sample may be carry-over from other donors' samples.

CDR3 sequence reads: CASSQGLGGPRGEQFF. As DNA, the CDR3 is TGCGCCAGCAGCCAAGGTCTGGGCGGGCCAAGGGGTGAGCAGTTCTTC. The rearrangement uses TRBV4-1 and TRBJ2-1; D could derive from TRBD1 or TRBD2 (5 bases each). This CDR3 region has 16 residues. Trimming removed 1 base from V and 9 bases from J, with 19 bases in between. Germline CDR1 reads MGHRA; CDR2 reads YSYEKL.

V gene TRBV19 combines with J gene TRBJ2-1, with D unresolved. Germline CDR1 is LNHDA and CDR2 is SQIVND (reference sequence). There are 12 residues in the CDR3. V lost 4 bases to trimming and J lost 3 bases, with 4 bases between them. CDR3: CASSNFYNEQFF. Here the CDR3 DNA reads TGTGCCAGTAGTAACTTCTACAATGAGCAGTTCTTC.

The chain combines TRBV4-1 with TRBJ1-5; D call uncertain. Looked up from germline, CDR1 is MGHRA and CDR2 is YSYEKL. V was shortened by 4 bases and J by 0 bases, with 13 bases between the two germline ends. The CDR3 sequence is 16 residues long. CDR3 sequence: CASSRLPGYSNQPQHF. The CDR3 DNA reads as TGCGCCAGCAGCCGGCTCCCAGGTTATAGCAATCAGCCCCAGCATTTT.

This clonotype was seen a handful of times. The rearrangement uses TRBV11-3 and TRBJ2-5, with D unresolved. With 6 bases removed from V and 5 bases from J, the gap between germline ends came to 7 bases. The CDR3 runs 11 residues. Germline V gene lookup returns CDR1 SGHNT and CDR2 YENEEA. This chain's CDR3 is CASSKGETQYF. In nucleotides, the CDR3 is TGTGCCAGCAGTAAGGGTGAGACCCAGTACTTC.

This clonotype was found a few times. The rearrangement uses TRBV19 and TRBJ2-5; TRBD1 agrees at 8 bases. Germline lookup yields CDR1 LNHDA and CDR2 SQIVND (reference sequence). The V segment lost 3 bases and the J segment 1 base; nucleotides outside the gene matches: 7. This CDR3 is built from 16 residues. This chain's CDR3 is CASSIPRTGSQETQYF. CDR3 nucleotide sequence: TGTGCCAGTAGTATCCCCAGGACAGGGTCCCAAGAGACCCAGTACTTC.

This CDR3 is CASGRAPGPYEQYF. Here the CDR3 DNA reads TGTGCCAGCGGCCGGGCCCCGGGGCCCTACGAGCAGTACTTC. The chain links TRBV7-2 to TRBJ2-7; tentatively, D is TRBD1 or TRBD2 (5 bases each). Germline CDR1 reads SGHTA; CDR2 reads FQGNSA. V was clipped by 8 bases and J by 2 bases, with 16 bases between them. The CDR3 sequence is 14 residues long.

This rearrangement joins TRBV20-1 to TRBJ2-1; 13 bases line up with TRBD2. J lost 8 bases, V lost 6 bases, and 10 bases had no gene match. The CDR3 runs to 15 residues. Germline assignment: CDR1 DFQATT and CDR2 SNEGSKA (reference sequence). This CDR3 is CSAQPGTSGIYEQFF. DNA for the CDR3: TGCAGTGCCCAGCCCGGGACTAGCGGGATCTATGAGCAGTTCTTC.

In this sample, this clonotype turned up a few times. The CDR3 here is CASSPSGRGQGYGYTF. The CDR3, as DNA: TGTGCCAGCAGTCCTAGCGGTCGGGGACAAGGCTATGGCTACACCTTC. The rearrangement uses TRBV11-2 and TRBJ1-2, with D maybe TRBD1 (6 bases). From germline, CDR1 is SGHAT and CDR2 FQNNGV. Trimming removed 6 bases at V and 4 bases at J, with 21 bases between. The CDR3 has 16 amino acids.

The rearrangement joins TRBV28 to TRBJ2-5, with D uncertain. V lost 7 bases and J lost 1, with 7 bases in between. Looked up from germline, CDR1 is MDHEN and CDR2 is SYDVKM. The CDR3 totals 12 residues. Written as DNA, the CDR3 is TGTGCCAGCACCCCCGGCCAAGAGACCCAGTACTTC. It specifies CASTPGQETQYF.

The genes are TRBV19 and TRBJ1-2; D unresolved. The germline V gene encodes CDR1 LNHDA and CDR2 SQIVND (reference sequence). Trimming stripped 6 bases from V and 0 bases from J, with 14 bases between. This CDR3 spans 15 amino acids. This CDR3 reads CASRPADGANYGYTF. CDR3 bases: TGTGCCAGTAGACCCGCGGACGGGGCTAACTATGGCTACACCTTC.

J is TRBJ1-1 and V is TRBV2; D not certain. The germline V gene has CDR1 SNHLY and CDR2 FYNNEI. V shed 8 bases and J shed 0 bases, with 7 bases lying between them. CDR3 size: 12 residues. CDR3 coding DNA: TGTGCCAGCCCGAAGCTGAACACTGAAGCTTTCTTT. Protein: CASPKLNTEAFF. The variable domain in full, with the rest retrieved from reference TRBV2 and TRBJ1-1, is EPEVTQTPSHQVTQMGQEVILRCVPISNHLYFYWYRQILGQKVEFLVSFYNNEISEKSEIFDDQFSVERPDGSNFTLKIRSTKLEDSAMYFCASPKLNTEAFFGQGTRLTVV.

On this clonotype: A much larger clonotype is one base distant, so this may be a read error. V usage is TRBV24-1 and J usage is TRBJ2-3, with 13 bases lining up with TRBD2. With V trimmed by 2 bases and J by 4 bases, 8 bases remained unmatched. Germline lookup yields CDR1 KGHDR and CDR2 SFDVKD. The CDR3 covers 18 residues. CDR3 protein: CATSDSWTSGSRPDTQYF. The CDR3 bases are TGTGCCACCAGTGATTCCTGGACTAGCGGGAGTAGACCAGATACGCAGTATTTT.

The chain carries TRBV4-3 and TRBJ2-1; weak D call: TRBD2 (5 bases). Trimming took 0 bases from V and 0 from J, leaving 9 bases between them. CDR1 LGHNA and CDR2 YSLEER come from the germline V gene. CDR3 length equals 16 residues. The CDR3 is CASSQDAGSSYNEQFF. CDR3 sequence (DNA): TGCGCCAGCAGCCAAGACGCTGGGAGCTCCTACAATGAGCAGTTCTTC.

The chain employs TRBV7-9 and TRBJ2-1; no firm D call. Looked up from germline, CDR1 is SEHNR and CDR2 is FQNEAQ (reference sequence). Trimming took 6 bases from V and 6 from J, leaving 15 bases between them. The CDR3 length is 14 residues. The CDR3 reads CASRPTGMGNEQFF. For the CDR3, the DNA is TGTGCCAGCAGGCCGACCGGAATGGGCAATGAGCAGTTCTTC. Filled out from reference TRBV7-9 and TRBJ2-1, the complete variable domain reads DTGVSQNPRHKITKRGQNVTFRCDPISEHNRLYWYRQTLGQGPEFLTYFQNEAQLEKSRLLSDRFSAERPKGSFSTLEIQRTEQGDSAMYLCASRPTGMGNEQFFGPGTRLTVL.

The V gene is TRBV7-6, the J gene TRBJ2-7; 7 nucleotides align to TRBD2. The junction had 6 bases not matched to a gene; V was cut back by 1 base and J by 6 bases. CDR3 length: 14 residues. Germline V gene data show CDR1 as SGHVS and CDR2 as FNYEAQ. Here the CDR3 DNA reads TGTGCCAGCAGCTTAGGAGAGACTAGCACCGAGCAGTACGTC. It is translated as CASSLGETSTEQYV.

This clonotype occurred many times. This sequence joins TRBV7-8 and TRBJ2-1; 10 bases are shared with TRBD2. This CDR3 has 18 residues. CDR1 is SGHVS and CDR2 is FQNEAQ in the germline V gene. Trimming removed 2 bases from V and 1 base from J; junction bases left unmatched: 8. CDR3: CASSLKYGLAESYNEQFF. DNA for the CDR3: TGTGCCAGCAGCTTAAAATACGGACTAGCGGAATCCTACAATGAGCAGTTCTTC. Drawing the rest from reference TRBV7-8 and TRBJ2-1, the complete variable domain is GAGVSQSPRYKVAKRGQDVALRCDPISGHVSLFWYQQALGQGPEFLTYFQNEAQLDKSGLPSDRFFAERPEGSVSTLKIQRTQQEDSAVYLCASSLKYGLAESYNEQFFGPGTRLTVL.

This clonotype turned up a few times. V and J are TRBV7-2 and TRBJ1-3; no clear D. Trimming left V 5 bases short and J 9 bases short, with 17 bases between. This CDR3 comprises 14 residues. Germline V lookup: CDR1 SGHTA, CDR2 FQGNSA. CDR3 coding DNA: TGTGCCAGCAGCGGAGGCGGGATGCGTGGCACCATATATTTT. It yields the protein CASSGGGMRGTIYF.

CDR3 protein: CASSLAGGPSAEQYV. CDR3 nucleotides: TGTGCCAGCAGTTTAGCGGGAGGGCCTTCTGCCGAGCAGTACGTC. The rearrangement links TRBV12-3 or TRBV12-4 to TRBJ2-7; 7 bases are a match to TRBD2. The CDR3 has 15 residues. V was pared by 0 bases and J by 6 bases, with 8 bases of the junction left unmatched.

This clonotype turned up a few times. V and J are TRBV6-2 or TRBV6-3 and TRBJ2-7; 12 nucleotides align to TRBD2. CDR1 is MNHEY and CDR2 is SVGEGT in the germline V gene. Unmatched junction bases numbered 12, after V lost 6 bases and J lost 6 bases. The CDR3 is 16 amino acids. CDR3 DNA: TGTGCCAGCAGCCGCGGACTAGCGGGATCCCTACGCGAGCAGTACGTC. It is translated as CASSRGLAGSLREQYV.

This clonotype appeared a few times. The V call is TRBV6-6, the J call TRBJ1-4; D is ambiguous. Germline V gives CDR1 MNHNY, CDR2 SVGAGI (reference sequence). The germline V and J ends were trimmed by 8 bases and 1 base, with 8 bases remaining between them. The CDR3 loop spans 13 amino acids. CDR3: CASGTGTNEKLFF. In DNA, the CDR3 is TGTGCCAGCGGTACGGGAACTAATGAAAAACTGTTTTTT.

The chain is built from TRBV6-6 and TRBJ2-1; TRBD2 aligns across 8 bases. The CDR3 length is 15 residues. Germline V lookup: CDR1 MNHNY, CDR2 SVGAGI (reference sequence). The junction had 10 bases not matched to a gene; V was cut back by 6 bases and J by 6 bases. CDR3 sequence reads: CASRDGGEFSNEQFF. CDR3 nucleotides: TGTGCCAGCAGGGACGGGGGGGAGTTTAGCAATGAGCAGTTCTTC.